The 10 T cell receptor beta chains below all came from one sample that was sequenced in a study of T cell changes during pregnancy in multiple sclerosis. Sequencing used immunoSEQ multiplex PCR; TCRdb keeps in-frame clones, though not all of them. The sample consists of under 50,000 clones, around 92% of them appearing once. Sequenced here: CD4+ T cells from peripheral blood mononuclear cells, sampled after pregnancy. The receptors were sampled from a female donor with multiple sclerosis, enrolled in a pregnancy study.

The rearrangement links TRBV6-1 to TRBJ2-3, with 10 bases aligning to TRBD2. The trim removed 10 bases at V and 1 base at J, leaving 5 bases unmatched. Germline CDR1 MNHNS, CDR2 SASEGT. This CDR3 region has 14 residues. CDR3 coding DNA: TGTGCCACCCATCTAGCGGGGGGCACAGATACGCAGTATTTT. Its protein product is CATHLAGGTDTQYF.

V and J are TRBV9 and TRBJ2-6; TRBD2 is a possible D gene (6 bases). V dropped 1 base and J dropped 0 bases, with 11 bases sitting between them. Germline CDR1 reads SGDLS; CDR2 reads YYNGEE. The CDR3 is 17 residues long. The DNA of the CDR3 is TGTGCCAGCAGCGTAAGGAGGGATCACTCTGGGGCCAACGTCCTGACTTTC. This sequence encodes CASSVRRDHSGANVLTF.

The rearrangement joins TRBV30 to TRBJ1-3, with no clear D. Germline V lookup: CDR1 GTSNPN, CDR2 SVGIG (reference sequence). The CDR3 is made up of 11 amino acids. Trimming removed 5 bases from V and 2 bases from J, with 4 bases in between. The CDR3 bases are TGTGCCTGGGCTACTGGAAACACCATATATTTT. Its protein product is CAWATGNTIYF.

DNA of the CDR3: TGTGCCAGCAGCAGGGGACTAGCGGGGGGCTCTCCCTACGAGCAGTACTTC. Its translation is CASSRGLAGGSPYEQYF. V usage is TRBV5-4 and J usage is TRBJ2-7; TRBD2 matches at 15 bases. The CDR3 has 17 amino acids. V dropped 4 bases and J dropped 2; count of bases not matched to a gene: 7. CDR1 and CDR2 (germline): SGHNT, YYREEE (reference sequence).

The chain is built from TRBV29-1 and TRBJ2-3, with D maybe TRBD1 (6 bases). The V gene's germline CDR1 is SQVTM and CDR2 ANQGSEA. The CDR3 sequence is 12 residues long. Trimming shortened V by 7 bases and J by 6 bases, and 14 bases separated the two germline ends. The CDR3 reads CSGTQGSDTQYF. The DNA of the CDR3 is TGCAGCGGCACTCAGGGGTCGGATACGCAGTATTTT.

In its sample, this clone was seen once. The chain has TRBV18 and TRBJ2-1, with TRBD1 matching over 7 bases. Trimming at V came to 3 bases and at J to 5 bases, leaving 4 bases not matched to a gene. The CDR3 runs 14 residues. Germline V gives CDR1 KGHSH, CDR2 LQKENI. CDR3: CASSPRGPNNEQFF. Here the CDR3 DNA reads TGTGCCAGCTCACCGAGGGGGCCTAACAATGAGCAGTTCTTC.

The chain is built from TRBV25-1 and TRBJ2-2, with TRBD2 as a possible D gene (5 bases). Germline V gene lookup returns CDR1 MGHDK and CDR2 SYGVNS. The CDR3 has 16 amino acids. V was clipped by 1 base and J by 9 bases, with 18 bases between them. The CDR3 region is CASSESSRASGRELFF. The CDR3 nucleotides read TGTGCCAGCAGTGAATCTTCGAGGGCCTCTGGGCGGGAGCTGTTTTTT. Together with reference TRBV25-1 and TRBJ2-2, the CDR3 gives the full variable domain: EADIYQTPRYLVIGTGKKITLECSQTMGHDKMYWYQQDPGMELHLIHYSYGVNSTEKGDLSSESTVSRIRTEHFPLTLESARPSHTSQYLCASSESSRASGRELFFGEGSRLTVL.

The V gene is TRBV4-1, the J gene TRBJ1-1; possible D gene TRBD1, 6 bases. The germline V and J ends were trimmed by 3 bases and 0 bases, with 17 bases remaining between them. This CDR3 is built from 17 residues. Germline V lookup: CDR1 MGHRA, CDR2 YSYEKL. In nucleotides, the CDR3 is TGCGCCAGCAGCCATGGCATCAGGGGTACCCTGAACACTGAAGCTTTCTTT. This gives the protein CASSHGIRGTLNTEAFF.

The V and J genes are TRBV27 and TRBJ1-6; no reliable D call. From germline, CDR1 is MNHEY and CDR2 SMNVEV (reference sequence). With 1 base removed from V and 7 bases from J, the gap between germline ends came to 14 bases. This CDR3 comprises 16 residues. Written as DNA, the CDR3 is TGTGCCAGCAGTTTATTGGCAGGCGTATTGAATTCACCCCTCCACTTT. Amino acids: CASSLLAGVLNSPLHF.

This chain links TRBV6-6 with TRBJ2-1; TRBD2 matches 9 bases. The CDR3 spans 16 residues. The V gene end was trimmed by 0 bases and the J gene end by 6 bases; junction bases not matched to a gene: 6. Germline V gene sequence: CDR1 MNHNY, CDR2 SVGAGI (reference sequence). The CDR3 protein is CASSYSGRGGGNEQFF. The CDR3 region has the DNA TGTGCCAGCAGTTACTCGGGGCGGGGGGGAGGCAATGAGCAGTTCTTC.